This T cell receptor (beta chain) is from a study of molecular identifiers for immune sequencing clone quantification. Study-wide context: In replicates, RNA from approximately 20,000 or 100,000 naive CD8 cells was divided five ways and four parts were sequenced. Notes on the study in general: Whereas naive cells kept under 1% of molecules in clones above 20 RNA copies, such clones held over 99% in effectors.

The CDR3 covers 13 residues. V dropped 2 bases and J dropped 7 bases, with 11 bases sitting between them. Germline CDR1 reads KGHSH; CDR2 reads LQKENI. Previously described methods and listed TCR primers were employed for the bulk TCR libraries. MiXCR, applied by TCRdb to the PCR reads, yields one record per CDR3 protein. The sample consists of over 600,000 distinct CDR3 sequences, 20% of them appearing once. Sorting selected naive CD8 T cells with a CD8+CD4-CCR7+CD45RA+ phenotype. Of note for this clonotype: Its antigen is as yet unknown.

Specimen: naive CD8+ T cells from blood, with Jurkat cell RNA spiked in. Subset: FACS-sorted CD8+CD4-CCR7+CD45RA+ naive T cells. This receptor was taken from a human donor in good health. Some libraries in this study had Jurkat cell RNA spiked in. The V gene is TRBV18, the J gene TRBJ1-1; no clear D gene. The CDR3 is CASSPISGDEAFF. The CDR3 bases are TGTGCCAGCTCACCAATTTCAGGAGATGAAGCTTTCTTT.